A selection of T cell receptor beta chains follows, all from one sample in a study of T cell responses to AZD1222 COVID-19 vaccine. The method was immunoSEQ multiplex PCR; TCRdb's version includes in-frame clones alone and lacks a portion of them. The sample carries 100,000 to 120,000 clones, 81% recorded once. Sequenced material: peripheral blood, taken on day 0 of AZD1222 vaccination. Receptors were obtained from an adult in good health. Each CDR3 is given with its conserved first and last residue. A D gene is named only where the DNA matches it firmly. Clone size is not always given. Where it is, it says once, few, many or a class for expanded clones.

clone_size	v_call	j_call	d_call	cdr3_aa	cdr3_nt
.	TRBV6-1	TRBJ1-2	TRBD1	CASSEDPRQGSGYTF	TGTGCCAGCAGTGAAGATCCCAGACAGGGGTCTGGCTACACCTTC
.	TRBV28	TRBJ2-7	.	CASSSRRGVYEQYF	TGTGCCAGCAGTTCTCGAAGGGGCGTCTACGAGCAGTACTTC
few	TRBV5-6	TRBJ1-6	.	CASSLPQGSRSPLHF	TGTGCCAGCAGCTTGCCCCAGGGCAGTCGATCACCCCTCCACTTT
.	TRBV28	TRBJ1-5	.	CASHSRVEINQPQHF	TGTGCCAGCCACTCCAGGGTGGAAATCAATCAGCCCCAGCATTTT
.	TRBV6-6	TRBJ2-1	TRBD2	CASSSGTYNEQFF	TGTGCCAGCAGCAGCGGGACGTACAATGAGCAGTTCTTC
.	TRBV2	TRBJ1-5	.	CASRDYRERDQPQHF	TGTGCCAGCAGAGATTATAGGGAGCGCGATCAGCCCCAGCATTTT
.	TRBV9	TRBJ2-5	TRBD1	CASSPYGQGFQETQYF	TGTGCCAGCAGCCCTTATGGACAGGGCTTCCAAGAGACCCAGTACTTC
once	TRBV6-5	TRBJ1-6	.	CASSTQGMRSPLHF	TGTGCCAGCAGTACACAGGGAATGAGGTCACCCCTCCACTTT
once	TRBV2	TRBJ1-3	.	CASSDQGLGNTIYF	TGTGCCAGCAGTGATCAGGGGTTGGGAAACACCATATATTTT
.	TRBV11-2	TRBJ2-7	TRBD1	CASSFDRGNEQYF	TGTGCCAGCAGCTTTGACAGGGGTAACGAGCAGTACTTC
.	TRBV18	TRBJ2-3	.	CASSPARTDTQYF	TGTGCCAGCTCACCGGCCCGCACAGATACGCAGTATTTT
.	TRBV11-2	TRBJ1-1	.	CASSLDSGVSEAFF	TGTGCCAGCAGCTTAGATTCCGGGGTCTCTGAAGCTTTCTTT
few	TRBV30	TRBJ1-4	.	CAWNRDGNEKLFF	TGTGCCTGGAACCGGGACGGGAATGAAAAACTGTTTTTT
.	TRBV6-6	TRBJ1-5	.	CASSYSYGNQPQHF	TGTGCCAGCAGTTACTCATATGGGAATCAGCCCCAGCATTTT